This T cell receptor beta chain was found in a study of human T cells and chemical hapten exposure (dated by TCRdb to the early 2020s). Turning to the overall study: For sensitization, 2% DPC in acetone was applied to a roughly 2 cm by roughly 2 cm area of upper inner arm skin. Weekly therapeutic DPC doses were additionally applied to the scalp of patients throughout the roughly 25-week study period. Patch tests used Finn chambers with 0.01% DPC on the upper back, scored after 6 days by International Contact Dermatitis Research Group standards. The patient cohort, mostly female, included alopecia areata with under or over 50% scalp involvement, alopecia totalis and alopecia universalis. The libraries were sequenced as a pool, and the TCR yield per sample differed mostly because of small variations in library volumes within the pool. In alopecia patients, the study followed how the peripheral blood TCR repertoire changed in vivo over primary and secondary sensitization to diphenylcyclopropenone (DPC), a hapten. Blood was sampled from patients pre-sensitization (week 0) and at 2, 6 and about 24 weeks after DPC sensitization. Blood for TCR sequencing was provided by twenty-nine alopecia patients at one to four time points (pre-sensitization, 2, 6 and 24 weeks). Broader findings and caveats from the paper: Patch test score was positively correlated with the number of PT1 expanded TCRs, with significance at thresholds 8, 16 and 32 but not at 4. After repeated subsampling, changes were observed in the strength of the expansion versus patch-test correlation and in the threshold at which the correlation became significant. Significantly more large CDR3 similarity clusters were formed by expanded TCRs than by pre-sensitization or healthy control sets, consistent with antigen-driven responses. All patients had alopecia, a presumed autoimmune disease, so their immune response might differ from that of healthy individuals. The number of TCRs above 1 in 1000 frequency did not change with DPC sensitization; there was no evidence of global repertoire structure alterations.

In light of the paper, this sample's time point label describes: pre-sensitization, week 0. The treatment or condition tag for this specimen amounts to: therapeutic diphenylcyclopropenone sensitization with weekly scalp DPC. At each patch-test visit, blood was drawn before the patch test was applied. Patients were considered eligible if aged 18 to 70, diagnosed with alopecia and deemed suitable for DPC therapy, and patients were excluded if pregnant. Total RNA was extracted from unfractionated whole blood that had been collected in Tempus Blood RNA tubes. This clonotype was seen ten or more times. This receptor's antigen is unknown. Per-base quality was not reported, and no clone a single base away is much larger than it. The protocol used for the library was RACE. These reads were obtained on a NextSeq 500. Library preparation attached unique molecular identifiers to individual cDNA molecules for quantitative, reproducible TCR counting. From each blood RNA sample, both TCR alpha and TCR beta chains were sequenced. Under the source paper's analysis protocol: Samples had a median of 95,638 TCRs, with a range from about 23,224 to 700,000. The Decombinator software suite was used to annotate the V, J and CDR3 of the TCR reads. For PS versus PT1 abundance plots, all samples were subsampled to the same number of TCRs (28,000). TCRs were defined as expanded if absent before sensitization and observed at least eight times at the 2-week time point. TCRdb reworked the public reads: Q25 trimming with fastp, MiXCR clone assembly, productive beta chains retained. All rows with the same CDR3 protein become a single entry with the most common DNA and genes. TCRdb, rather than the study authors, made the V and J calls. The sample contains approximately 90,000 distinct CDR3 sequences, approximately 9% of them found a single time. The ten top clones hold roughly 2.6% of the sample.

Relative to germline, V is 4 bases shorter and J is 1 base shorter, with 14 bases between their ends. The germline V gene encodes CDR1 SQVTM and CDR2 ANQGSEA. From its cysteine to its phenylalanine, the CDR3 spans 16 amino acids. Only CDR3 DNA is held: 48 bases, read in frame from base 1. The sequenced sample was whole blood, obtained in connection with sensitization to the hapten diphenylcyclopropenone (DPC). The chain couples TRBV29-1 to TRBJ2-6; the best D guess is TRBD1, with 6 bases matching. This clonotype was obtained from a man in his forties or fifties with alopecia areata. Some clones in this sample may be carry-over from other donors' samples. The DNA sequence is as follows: TGCAGCGTTGCTGGGGGCGAGGGTTCTGGGGCCAACGTCCTGACTTTC. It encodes CSVAGGEGSGANVLTF.